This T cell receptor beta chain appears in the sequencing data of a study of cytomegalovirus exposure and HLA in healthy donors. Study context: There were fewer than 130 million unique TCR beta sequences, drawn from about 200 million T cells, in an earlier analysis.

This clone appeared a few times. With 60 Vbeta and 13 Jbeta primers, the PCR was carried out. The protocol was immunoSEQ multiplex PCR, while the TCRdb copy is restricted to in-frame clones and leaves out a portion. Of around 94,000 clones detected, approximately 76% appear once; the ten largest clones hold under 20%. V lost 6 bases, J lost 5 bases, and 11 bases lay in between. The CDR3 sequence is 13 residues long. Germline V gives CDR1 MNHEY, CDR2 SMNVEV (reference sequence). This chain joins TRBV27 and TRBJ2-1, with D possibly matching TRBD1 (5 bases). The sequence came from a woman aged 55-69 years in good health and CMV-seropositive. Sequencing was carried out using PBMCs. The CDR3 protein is CASSFDSHNEQFF. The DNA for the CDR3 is TGTGCCAGCAGCTTCGACAGCCACAATGAGCAGTTCTTC.